The 3 T cell receptor delta chains presented below share a single source sample, sequenced in a study of gamma-delta chains in newborns, infants, children. TCRdb applied CATT to the reads for clone calling. The table records approximately 7,000 delta-chain clones, approximately 11% of them present only once. Material for sequencing was blood. These receptor sequences come from a child who was a newborn, infant or young child, either healthy, febrile or measles-vaccinated (not recorded which).

This clone was counted only a few times. V is TRDV2 and J is TRDJ1; 12 bases align to TRDD3. Looked up from germline, CDR1 is GEAIGNYY and CDR2 is EKD. The V and J ends lost 5 bases and 7 bases, in that order; junction bases with no gene match: 19. This CDR3 has 18 residues. This CDR3 reads CACGLLGDTSLIDSKLIF. CDR3 sequence (DNA): TGTGCCTGTGGCCTACTGGGGGATACTTCTCTGATTGATAGTAAACTCATCTTT.

This clone appeared a few times. A much more abundant neighbour one base away suggests this may be a read error. The CDR3 DNA reads as TGTGCCTGTGACAAAGTCCATTCCCTGGGGACGGTCATTAGCACCGATAAACTCATCTTT. It yields the protein CACDKVHSLGTVISTDKLIF. V is TRDV2 and J is TRDJ1; TRDD3 is a possible D gene (6 bases). The germline V gene has CDR1 GEAIGNYY and CDR2 EKD. The CDR3 has 20 amino acids. V was pared by 2 bases and J by 1 base, with 28 bases between.

This clone was detected a few times. This chain joins TRDV2 and TRDJ1; 8 bases align to TRDD3. There are 14 residues in the CDR3. V lost 3 bases and J lost 0; bases outside the gene matches: 2. Germline CDR1 GEAIGNYY, CDR2 EKD. The CDR3 bases are TGTGCCTGTGACTACTGGGGGCACACCGATAAACTCATCTTT. Amino acids: CACDYWGHTDKLIF.